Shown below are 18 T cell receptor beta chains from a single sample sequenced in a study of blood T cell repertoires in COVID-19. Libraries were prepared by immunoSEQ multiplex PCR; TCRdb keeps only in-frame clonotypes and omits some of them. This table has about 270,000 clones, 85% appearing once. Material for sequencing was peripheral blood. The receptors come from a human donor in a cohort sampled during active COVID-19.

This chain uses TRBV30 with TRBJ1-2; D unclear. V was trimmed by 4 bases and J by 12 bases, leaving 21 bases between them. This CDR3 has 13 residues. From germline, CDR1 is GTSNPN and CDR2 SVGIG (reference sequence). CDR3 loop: CAWTPRLPPLNTF. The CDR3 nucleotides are TGTGCCTGGACCCCCCGACTACCTCCCCTGAACACCTTC.

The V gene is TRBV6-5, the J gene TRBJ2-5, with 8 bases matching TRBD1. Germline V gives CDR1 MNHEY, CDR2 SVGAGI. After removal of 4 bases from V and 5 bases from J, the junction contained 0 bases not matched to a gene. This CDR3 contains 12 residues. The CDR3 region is CASSWTGETQYF. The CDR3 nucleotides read TGTGCCAGCAGTTGGACAGGGGAGACCCAGTACTTC.

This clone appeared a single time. In DNA form, the CDR3 reads TGTGCCAGCAGCTTAAGCGGGAGGAGCACAGATACGCAGTATTTT. Its translation is CASSLSGRSTDTQYF. The chain joins TRBV7-9 to TRBJ2-3, with 9 nucleotides matching TRBD2. The CDR3 spans 15 residues. Germline V gives CDR1 SEHNR, CDR2 FQNEAQ (reference sequence). V lost 2 bases and J lost 0; bases outside the gene matches: 0.

CDR3 sequence (DNA): TGTGCCAGCAGCCACCCCCGACAGGGAAAGGCCCAGTACTTC. Translation: CASSHPRQGKAQYF. The chain is built from TRBV3-1 (or the pseudogene TRBV3-2) and TRBJ2-5; TRBD1 aligns across 7 bases. Germline CDR1 is LGHDT and CDR2 is YNNKEL (reference sequence). The CDR3 totals 14 residues. J gave up 9 bases and V 3 bases, and 10 bases lay outside the gene matches.

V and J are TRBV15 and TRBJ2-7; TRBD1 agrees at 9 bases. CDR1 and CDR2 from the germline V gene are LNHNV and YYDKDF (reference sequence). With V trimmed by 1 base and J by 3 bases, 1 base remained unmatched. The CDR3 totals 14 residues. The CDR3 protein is CATSRGTGDYEQYF. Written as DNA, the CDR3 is TGTGCCACCAGCAGAGGGACAGGGGACTACGAGCAGTACTTC.

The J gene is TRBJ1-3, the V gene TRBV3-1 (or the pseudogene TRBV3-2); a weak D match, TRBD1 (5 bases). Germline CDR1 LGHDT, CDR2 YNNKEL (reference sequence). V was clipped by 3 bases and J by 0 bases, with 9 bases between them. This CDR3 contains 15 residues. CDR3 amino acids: CASSHDSLSGNTIYF. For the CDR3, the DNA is TGTGCCAGCAGCCACGACAGCCTCTCTGGAAACACCATATATTTT.

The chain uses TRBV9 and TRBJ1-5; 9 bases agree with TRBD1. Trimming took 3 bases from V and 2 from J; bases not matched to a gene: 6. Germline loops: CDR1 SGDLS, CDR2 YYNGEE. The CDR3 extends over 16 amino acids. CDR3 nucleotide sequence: TGTGCCAGCAGCGCTAACAGGGGGCCAGGCAATCAGCCCCAGCATTTT. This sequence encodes CASSANRGPGNQPQHF. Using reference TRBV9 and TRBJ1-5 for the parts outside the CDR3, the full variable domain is DSGVTQTPKHLITATGQRVTLRCSPRSGDLSVYWYQQSLDQGLQFLIQYYNGEERAKGNILERFSAQQFPDLHSELNLSSLELGDSALYFCASSANRGPGNQPQHFGDGTRLSIL.

The CDR3 bases are TGCAGCGTTGCAGGGGGCGGGCAGCCCCAGCATTTT. Protein product: CSVAGGGQPQHF. The chain is built from TRBV29-1 and TRBJ1-5; 8 positions match TRBD1. This CDR3 is built from 12 residues. V gave up 4 bases and J gave up 7 bases; unmatched junction bases: 3. CDR1 SQVTM and CDR2 ANQGSEA come from the germline V gene.

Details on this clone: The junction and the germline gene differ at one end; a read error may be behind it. The CDR3 DNA is TGCGCCAACAGCCAAGAAGGTTCAACCGGGACTTTTCTCTATGAGCAGTTCTTC. Protein product: CANSQEGSTGTFLYEQFF. The rearrangement joins TRBV4-1 to TRBJ2-1; possible D gene TRBD2, 6 bases. This CDR3 has 18 residues. Germline V CDR1 and CDR2: MGHRA, YSYEKL.

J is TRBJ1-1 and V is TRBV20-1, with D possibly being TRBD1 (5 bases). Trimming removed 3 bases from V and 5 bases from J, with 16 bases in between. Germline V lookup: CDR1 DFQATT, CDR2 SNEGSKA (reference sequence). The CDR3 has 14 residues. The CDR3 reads CSASKGPVDTEAFF. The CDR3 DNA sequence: TGCAGTGCTAGTAAGGGGCCTGTGGATACTGAAGCTTTCTTT.

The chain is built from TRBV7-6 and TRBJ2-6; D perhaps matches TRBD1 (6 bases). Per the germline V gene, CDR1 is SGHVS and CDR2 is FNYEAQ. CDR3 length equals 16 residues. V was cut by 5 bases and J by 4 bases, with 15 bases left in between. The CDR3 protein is CASSRTAPIGANVLTF. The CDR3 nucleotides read TGTGCCAGCAGCCGGACAGCGCCTATCGGGGCCAACGTCCTGACTTTC.

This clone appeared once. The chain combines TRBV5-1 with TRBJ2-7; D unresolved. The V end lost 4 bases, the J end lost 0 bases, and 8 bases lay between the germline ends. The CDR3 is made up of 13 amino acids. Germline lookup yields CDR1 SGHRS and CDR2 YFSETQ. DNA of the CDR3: TGCGCCAGCAGCCCCCCCAACTCCTACGAGCAGTACTTC. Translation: CASSPPNSYEQYF.

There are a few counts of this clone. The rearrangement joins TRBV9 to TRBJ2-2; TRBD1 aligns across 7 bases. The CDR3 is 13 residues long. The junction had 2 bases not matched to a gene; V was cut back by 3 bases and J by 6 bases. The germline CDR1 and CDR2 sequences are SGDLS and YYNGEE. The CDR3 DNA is TGTGCCAGCAGCGACAGGGGTTCCGGGGAGCTGTTTTTT. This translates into CASSDRGSGELFF.

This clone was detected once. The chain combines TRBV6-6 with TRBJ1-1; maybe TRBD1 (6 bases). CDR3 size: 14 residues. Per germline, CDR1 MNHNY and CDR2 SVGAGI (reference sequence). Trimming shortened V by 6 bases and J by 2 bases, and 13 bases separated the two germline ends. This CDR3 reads CASRMIQGNTEAFF. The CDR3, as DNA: TGTGCCAGCAGGATGATACAGGGAAACACTGAAGCTTTCTTT.

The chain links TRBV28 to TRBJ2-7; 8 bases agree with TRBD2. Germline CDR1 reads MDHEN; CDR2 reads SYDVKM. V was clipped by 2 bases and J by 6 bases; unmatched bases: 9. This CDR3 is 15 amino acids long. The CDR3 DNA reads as TGTGCCAGCAGTTTAGGGGGACTAGTTGTTCGCGAGCAGTACTTC. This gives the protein CASSLGGLVVREQYF.

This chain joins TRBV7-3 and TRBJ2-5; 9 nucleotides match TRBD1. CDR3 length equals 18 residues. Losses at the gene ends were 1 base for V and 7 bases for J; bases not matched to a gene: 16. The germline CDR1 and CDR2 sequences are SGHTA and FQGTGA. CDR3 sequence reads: CASSLKGPRDRAPVTQYF. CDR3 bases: TGTGCCAGCAGCTTAAAGGGCCCCCGGGACAGGGCTCCAGTGACCCAGTACTTC.

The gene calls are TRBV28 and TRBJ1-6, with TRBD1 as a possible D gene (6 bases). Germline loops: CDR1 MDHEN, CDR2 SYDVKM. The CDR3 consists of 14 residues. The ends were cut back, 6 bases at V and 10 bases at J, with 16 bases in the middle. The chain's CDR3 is CASRPGAGGSPLHF. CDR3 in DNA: TGTGCCAGCAGACCAGGGGCAGGAGGCTCACCCCTCCACTTT.

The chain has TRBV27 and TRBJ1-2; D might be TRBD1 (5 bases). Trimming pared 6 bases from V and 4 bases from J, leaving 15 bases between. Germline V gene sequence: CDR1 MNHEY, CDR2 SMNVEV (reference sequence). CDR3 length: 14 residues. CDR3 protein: CASSPLDRSYGYTF. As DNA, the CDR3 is TGTGCCAGCAGCCCCCTCGACAGAAGCTATGGCTACACCTTC.